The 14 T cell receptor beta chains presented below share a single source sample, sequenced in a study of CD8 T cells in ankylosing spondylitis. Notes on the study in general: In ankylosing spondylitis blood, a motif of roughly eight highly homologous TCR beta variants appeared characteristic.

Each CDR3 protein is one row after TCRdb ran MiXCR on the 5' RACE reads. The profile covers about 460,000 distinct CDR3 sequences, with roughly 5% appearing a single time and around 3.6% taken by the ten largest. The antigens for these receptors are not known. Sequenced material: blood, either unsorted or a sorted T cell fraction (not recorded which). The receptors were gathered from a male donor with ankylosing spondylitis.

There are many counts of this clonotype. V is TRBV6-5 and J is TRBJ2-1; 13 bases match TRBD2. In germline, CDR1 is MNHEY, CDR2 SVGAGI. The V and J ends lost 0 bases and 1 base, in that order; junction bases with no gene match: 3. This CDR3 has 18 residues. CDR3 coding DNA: TGTGCCAGCAGTTACTCTCCGGGACTAGCGGGATCCTACAATGAGCAGTTCTTC. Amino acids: CASSYSPGLAGSYNEQFF.

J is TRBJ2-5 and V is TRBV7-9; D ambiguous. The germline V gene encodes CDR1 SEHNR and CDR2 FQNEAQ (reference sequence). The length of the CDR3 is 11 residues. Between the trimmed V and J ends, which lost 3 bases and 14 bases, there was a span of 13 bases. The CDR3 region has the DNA TGTGCCAGCAGCTTTGACGGACGAGATTACTTC. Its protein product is CASSFDGRDYF.

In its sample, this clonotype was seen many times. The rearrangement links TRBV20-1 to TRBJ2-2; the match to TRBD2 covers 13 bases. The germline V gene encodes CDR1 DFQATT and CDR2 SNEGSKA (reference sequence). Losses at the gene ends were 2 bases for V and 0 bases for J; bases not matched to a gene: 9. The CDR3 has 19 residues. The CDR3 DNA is TGCAGTGCTAGACTCATTCCGGGACTAGCGGGATCGAACACCGGGGAGCTGTTTTTT. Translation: CSARLIPGLAGSNTGELFF.

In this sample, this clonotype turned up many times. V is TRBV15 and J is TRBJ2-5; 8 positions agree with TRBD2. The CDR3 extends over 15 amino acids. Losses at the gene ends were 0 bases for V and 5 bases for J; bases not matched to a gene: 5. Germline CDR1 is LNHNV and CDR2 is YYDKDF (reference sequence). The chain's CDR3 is CATSRDGSGSETQYF. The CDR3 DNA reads TGTGCCACCAGCAGAGATGGGAGCGGGAGTGAGACCCAGTACTTC.

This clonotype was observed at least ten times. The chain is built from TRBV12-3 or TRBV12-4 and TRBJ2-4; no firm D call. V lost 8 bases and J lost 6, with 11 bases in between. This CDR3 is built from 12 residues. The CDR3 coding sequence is TGTGCCAGCGGCCTGAAAGTAAACATTCAGTACTTC. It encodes CASGLKVNIQYF.

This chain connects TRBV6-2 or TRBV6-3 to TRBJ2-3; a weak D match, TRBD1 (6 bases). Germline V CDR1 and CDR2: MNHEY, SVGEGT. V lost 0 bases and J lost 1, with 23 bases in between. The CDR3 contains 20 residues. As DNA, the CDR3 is TGTGCCAGCAGTTACTCGACGCTTTCGGGACACCCAACAGGCACAGATACGCAGTATTTT. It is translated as CASSYSTLSGHPTGTDTQYF.

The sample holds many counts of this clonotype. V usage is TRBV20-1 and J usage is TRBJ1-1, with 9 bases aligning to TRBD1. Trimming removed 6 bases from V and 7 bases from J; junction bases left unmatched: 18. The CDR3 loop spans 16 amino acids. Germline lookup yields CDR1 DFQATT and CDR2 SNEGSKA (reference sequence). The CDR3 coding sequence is TGCAGTGCCCGAATCCGGGACAGGGTTTCCCCAATTGAAGCTTTCTTT. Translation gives CSARIRDRVSPIEAFF.

The CDR3 here is CATSRERRPSYEQYF. The CDR3 coding sequence is TGTGCCACCAGCAGAGAGAGGCGGCCCTCCTACGAGCAGTACTTC. The rearrangement uses TRBV15 and TRBJ2-7; unclear D gene. CDR1 is LNHNV, CDR2 YYDKDF, per germline (reference sequence). Trimming shortened V by 0 bases and J by 0 bases, and 9 bases separated the two germline ends. This CDR3 is 15 amino acids long. The full variable domain, completed using reference TRBV15 and TRBJ2-7, is DAMVIQNPRYQVTQFGKPVTLSCSQTLNHNVMYWYQQKSSQAPKLLFHYYDKDFNNEADTPDNFQSRRPNTSFCFLDIRSPGLGDTAMYLCATSRERRPSYEQYFGPGTRLTVT.

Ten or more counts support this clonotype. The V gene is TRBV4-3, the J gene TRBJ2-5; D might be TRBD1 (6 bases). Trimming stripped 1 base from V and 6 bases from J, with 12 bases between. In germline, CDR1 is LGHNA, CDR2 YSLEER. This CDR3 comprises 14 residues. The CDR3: CASSQAGVAKTQYF. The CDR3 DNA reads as TGCGCCAGCAGCCAAGCAGGGGTCGCGAAGACCCAGTACTTC.

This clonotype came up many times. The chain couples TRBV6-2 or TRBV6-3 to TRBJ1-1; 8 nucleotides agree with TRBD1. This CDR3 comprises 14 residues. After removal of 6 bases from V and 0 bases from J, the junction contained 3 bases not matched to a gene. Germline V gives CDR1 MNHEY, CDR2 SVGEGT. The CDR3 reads CASSSGGLNTEAFF. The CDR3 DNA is TGTGCCAGCAGCTCAGGGGGCTTGAACACTGAAGCTTTCTTT.

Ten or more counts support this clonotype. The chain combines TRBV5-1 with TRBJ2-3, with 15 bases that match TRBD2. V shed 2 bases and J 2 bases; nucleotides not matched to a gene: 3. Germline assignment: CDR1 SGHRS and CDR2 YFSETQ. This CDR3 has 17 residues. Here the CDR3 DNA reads TGCGCCAGCAGCTTAGGGACTAGCGGGGGGATCACAGATACGCAGTATTTT. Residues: CASSLGTSGGITDTQYF.

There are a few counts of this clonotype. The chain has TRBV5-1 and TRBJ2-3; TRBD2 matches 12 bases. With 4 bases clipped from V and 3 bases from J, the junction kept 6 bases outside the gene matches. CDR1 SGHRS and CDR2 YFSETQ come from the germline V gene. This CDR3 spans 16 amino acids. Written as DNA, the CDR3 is TGCGCCAGCAGCCCCGGACTAGCGGGATTGACAGATACGCAGTATTTT. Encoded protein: CASSPGLAGLTDTQYF. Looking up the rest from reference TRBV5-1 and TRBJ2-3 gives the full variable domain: KAGVTQTPRYLIKTRGQQVTLSCSPISGHRSVSWYQQTPGQGLQFLFEYFSETQRNKGNFPGRFSGRQFSNSRSEMNVSTLELGDSALYLCASSPGLAGLTDTQYFGPGTRLTVL.

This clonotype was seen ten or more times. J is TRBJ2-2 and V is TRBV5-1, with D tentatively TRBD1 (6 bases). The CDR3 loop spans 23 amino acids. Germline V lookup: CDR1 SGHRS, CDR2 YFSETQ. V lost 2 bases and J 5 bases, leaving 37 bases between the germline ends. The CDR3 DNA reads TGCGCCAGCAGCTTCGAGGCCGATTTAACAGGGATACCTTTGGGAGATGAGACCGGGGAGCTGTTTTTT. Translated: CASSFEADLTGIPLGDETGELFF.

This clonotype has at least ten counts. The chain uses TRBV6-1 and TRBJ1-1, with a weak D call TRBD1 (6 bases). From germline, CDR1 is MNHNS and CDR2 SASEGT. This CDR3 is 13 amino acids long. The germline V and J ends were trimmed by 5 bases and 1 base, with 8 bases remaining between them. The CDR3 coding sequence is TGTGCCAGCAGTACAGGGAAGAACACTGAAGCTTTCTTT. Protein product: CASSTGKNTEAFF.